This T cell receptor (beta chain) was sequenced during a study of shared clonotypes between healthy human individuals. Some clones are missing from TCRdb's copy, which holds only in-frame ones; the method was immunoSEQ multiplex PCR. Among roughly 700,000 clones listed, 74% were seen once. The CDR3 consists of 15 residues. V was cut by 0 bases and J by 4 bases, with 14 bases left in between. In germline, CDR1 is SGHRS, CDR2 YFSETQ. The J gene is TRBJ2-7, the V gene TRBV5-1; TRBD1 might be the D (6 bases). Specimen: memory CD4+ T cells sorted from blood. Described subset: CD45RA-negative fraction. The receptor's source is a woman under 40 in good health. CDR3 region: CASSLELVGAYEQYF. CDR3 DNA: TGCGCCAGCAGCTTGGAACTAGTGGGGGCGTACGAGCAGTACTTC.